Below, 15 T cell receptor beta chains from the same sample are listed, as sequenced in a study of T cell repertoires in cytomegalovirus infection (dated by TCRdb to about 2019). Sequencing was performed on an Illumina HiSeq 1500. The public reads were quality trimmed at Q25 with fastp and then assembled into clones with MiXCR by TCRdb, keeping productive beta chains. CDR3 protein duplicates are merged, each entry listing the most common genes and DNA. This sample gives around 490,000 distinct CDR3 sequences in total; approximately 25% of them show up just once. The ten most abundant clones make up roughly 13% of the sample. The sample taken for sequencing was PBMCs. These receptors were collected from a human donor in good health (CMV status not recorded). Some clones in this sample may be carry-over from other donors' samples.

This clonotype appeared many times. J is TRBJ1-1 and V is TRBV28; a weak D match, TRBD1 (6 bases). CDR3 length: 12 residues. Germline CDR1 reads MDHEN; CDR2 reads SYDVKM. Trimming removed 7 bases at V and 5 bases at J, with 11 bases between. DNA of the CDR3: TGTGCCAGCAATCAGGGGTGGACTGAAGCTTTCTTT. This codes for CASNQGWTEAFF.

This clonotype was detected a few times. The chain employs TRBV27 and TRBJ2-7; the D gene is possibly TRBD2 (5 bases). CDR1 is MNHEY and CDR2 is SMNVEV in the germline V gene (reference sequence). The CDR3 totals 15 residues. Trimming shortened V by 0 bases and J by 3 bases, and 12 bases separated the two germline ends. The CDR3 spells CASSLSASRYYEQYF. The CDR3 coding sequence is TGTGCCAGCAGTTTATCGGCTAGCCGGTACTACGAGCAGTACTTC.

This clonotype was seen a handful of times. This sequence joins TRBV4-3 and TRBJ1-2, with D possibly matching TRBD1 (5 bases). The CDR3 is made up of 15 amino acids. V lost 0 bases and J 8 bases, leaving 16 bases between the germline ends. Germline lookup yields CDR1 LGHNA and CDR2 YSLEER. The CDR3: CASSQDRGVGRGYTF. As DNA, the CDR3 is TGCGCCAGCAGCCAAGACAGAGGGGTGGGAAGAGGCTACACCTTC.

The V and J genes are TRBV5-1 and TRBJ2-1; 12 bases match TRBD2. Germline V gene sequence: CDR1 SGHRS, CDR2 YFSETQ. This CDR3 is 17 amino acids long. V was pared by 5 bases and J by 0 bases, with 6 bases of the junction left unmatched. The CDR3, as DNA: TGCGCCAGCAGTCACGGACTAGCGGGAACCTCCTACAATGAGCAGTTCTTC. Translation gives CASSHGLAGTSYNEQFF. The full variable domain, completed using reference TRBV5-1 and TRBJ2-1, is KAGVTQTPRYLIKTRGQQVTLSCSPISGHRSVSWYQQTPGQGLQFLFEYFSETQRNKGNFPGRFSGRQFSNSRSEMNVSTLELGDSALYLCASSHGLAGTSYNEQFFGPGTRLTVL.

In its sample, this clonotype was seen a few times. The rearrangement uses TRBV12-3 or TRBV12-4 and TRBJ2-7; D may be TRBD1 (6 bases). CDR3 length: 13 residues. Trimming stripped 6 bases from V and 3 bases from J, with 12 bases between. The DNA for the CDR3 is TGTGCCAGCAGGATAACAGGGCTCTACGAGCAGTACTTC. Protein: CASRITGLYEQYF.

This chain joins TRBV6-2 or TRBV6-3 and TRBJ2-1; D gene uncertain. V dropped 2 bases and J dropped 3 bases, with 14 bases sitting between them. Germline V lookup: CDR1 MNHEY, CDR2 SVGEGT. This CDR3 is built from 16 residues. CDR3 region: CASSYPIRRDYNEQFF. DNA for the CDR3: TGTGCCAGCAGTTACCCTATCCGGCGTGACTACAATGAGCAGTTCTTC.

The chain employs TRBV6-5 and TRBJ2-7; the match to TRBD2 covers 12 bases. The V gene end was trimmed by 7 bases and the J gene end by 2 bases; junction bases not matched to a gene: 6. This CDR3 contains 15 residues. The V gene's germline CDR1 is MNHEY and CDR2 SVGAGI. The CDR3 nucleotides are TGTGCCAGCACCTACCTAGCGGGGGGGGCCTACGAGCAGTACTTC. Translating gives CASTYLAGGAYEQYF.

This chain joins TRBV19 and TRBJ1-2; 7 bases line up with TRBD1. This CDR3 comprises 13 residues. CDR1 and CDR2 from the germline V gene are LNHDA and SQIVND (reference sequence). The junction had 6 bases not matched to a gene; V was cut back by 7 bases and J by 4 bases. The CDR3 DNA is TGTGCCAGTACCTACGACAGGGTCTATGGCTACACCTTC. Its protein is CASTYDRVYGYTF.

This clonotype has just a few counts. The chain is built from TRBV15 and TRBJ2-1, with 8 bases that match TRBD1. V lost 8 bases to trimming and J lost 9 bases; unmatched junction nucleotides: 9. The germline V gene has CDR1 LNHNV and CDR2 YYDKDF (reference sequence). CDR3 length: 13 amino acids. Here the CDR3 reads CATWTGSSGEQFF. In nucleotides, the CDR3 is TGTGCCACCTGGACAGGGAGTAGCGGTGAGCAGTTCTTC. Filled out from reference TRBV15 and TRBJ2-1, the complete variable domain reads DAMVIQNPRYQVTQFGKPVTLSCSQTLNHNVMYWYQQKSSQAPKLLFHYYDKDFNNEADTPDNFQSRRPNTSFCFLDIRSPGLGDTAMYLCATWTGSSGEQFFGPGTRLTVL.

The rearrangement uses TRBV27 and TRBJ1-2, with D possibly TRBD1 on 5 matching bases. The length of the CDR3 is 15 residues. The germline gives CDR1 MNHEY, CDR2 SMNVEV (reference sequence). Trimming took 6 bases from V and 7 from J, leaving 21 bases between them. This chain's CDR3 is CASSRDRLSGSGYTF. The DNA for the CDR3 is TGTGCCAGCAGCCGGGACCGGCTATCGGGAAGTGGCTACACCTTC.

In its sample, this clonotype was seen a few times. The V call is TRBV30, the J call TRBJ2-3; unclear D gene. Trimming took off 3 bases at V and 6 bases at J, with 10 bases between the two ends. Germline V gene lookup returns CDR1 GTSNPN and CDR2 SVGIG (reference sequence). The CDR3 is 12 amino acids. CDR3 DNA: TGTGCCTGGAGCTCCCTCCCGGATACGCAGTATTTT. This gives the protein CAWSSLPDTQYF.

The CDR3 bases are TGTGCCAGCAGGGGGGTTACAGGGAGGAACACCGGGGAGCTGTTTTTT. Encoded protein: CASRGVTGRNTGELFF. The chain couples TRBV7-2 to TRBJ2-2; D may be TRBD1 (6 bases). The CDR3 sequence is 16 residues long. Germline CDR1 and CDR2: SGHTA and FQGNSA. Trimming left V 6 bases short and J 1 base short, with 15 bases between.

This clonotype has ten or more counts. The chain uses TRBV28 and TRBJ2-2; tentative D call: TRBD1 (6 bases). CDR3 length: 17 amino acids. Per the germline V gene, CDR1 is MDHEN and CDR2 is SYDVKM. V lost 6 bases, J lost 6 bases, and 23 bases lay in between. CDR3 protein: CASSLTLLLQGPGELFF. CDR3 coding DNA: TGTGCCAGCAGCCTTACCCTACTGTTACAGGGTCCCGGGGAGCTGTTTTTT.

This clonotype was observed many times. The CDR3 region is CASSVAGETQYF. DNA for the CDR3: TGTGCCAGCAGCGTGGCGGGAGAGACCCAGTACTTC. V and J are TRBV7-2 and TRBJ2-5; a weak D match, TRBD2 (5 bases). The germline V gene has CDR1 SGHTA and CDR2 FQGNSA. This CDR3 has 12 amino acids. Trimming removed 5 bases at V and 4 bases at J, with 8 bases between.

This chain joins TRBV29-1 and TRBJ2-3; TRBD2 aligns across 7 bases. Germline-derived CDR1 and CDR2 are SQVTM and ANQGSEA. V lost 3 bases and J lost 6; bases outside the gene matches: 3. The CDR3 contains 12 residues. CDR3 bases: TGCAGCGTTGATGGCGGGAGTGATACGCAGTATTTT. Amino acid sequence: CSVDGGSDTQYF.